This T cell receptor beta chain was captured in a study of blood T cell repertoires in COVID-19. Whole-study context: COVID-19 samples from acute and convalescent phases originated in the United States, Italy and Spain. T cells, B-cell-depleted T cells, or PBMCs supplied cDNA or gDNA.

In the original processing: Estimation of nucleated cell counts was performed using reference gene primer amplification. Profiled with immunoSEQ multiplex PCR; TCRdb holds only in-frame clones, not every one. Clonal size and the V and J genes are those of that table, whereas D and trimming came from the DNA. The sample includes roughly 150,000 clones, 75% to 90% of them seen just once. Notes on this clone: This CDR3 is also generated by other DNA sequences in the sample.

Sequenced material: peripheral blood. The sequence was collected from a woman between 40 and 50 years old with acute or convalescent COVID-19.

CDR3 amino acids: CASSLGDRVTEAFF. CDR3 sequence (DNA): TGTGCCAGCAGTTTGGGGGACAGGGTGACTGAAGCTTTCTTT. The V call is TRBV28, the J call TRBJ1-1; 9 bases agree with TRBD1. V was clipped by 3 bases and J by 5 bases; unmatched bases: 4. The germline V gene has CDR1 MDHEN and CDR2 SYDVKM. The CDR3 is made up of 14 amino acids.